This T cell receptor beta chain was retrieved from a study of blood T cell repertoires in COVID-19. About the research overall: Acute and convalescent COVID-19 specimens originated in the United States, Italy and Spain. Sources were T cells, B-cell-depleted T cells, or PBMCs; the material itself was cDNA or gDNA.

Per the original methods: Reference gene primer amplification in the assay estimated nucleated cell counts. Clones were read by immunoSEQ multiplex PCR, and TCRdb kept only the in-frame ones, dropping some. That table gives V, J and clone size, and the DNA gave D and trimming. In the table there are over 300,000 clones, 80% to 90% of which are singletons. Per germline, CDR1 LGHDT and CDR2 YNNKEL (reference sequence). Between the trimmed V and J ends, which lost 1 base and 7 bases, there was a span of 19 bases. The CDR3 length is 16 residues. The source of this sequence is a man between 35 and 55 years old with acute or convalescent COVID-19. The chain links TRBV3-1 (or the pseudogene TRBV3-2) to TRBJ1-2; TRBD1 might be the D (5 bases). Sequenced: peripheral blood. The CDR3 protein is CASSQAAGGSGAGYTF. CDR3 DNA sequence: TGTGCCAGCAGCCAAGCTGCAGGAGGAAGCGGGGCTGGCTACACCTTC.